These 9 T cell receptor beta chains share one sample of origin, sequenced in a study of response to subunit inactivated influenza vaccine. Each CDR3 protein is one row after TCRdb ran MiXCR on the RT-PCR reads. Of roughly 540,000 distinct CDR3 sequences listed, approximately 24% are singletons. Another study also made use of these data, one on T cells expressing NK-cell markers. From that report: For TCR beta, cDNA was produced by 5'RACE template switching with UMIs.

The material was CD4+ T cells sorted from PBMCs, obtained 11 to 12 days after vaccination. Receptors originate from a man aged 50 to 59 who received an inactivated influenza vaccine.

CDR3 sequence: CASSDRGGVTNYGYTF. DNA for the CDR3: TGTGCCAGCAGTGACCGGGGAGGGGTTACTAACTATGGCTACACCTTC. The chain joins TRBV6-1 to TRBJ1-2; maybe TRBD1 (5 bases). V was cut by 3 bases and J by 0 bases, with 14 bases left in between. In germline, CDR1 is MNHNS, CDR2 SASEGT. This CDR3 comprises 16 residues.

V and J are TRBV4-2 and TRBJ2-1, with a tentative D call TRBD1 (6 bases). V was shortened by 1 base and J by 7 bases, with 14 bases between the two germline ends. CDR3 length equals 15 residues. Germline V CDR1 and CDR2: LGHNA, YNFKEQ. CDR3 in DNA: TGTGCCAGCAGCCAAGTTGGACAGCTAGGTAATGAGCAGTTCTTC. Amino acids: CASSQVGQLGNEQFF.

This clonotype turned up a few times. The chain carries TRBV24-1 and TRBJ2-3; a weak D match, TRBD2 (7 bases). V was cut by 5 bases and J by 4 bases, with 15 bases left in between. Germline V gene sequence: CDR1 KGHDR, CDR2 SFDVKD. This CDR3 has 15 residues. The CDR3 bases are TGTGCCACCAGTGCCCTTGGGGGGGCCGCAGATACGCAGTATTTT. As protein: CATSALGGAADTQYF.

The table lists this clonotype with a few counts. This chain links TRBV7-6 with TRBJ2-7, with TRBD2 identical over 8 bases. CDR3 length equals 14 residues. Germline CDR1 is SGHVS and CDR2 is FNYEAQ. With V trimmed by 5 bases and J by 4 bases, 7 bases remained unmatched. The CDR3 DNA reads TGTGCCAGCAGCCCCGGGACTAGGGGGTACGAGCAGTACTTC. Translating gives CASSPGTRGYEQYF.

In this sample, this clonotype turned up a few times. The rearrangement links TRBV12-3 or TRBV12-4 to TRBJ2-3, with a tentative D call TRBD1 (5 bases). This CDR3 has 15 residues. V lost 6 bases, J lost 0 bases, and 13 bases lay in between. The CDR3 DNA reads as TGTGCCAGCAGAGCCTCAGGGTCTAGCACAGATACGCAGTATTTT. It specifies CASRASGSSTDTQYF.

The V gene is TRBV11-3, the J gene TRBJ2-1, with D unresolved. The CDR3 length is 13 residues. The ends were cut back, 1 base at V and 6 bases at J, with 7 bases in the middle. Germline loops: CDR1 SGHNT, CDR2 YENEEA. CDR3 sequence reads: CASSLGGVNEQFF. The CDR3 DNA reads TGTGCCAGCAGCTTAGGTGGGGTCAATGAGCAGTTCTTC.

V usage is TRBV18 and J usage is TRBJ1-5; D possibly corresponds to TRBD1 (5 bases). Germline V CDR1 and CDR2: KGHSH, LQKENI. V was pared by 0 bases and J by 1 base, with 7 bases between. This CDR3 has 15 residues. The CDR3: CASSPPGTSNQPQHF. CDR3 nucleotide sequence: TGTGCCAGCTCACCACCAGGGACGAGCAATCAGCCCCAGCATTTT.

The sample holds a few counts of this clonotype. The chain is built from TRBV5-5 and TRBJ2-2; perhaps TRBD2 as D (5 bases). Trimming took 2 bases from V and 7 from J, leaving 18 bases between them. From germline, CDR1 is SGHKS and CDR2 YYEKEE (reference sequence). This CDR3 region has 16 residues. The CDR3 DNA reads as TGTGCCAGCAGCTTAAATGCGGGCCTTCGGGGCGGGGAGCTGTTTTTT. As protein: CASSLNAGLRGGELFF. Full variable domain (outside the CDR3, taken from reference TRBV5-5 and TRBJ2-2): DAGVTQSPTHLIKTRGQQVTLRCSPISGHKSVSWYQQVLGQGPQFIFQYYEKEERGRGNFPDRFSARQFPNYSSELNVNALLLGDSALYLCASSLNAGLRGGELFFGEGSRLTVL.

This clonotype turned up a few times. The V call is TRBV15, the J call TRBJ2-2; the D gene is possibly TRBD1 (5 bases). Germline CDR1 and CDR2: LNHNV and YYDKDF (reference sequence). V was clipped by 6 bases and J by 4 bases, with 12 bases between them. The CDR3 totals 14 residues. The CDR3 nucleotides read TGTGCCACCAGGAGTCAGGGAAGCACCGGGGAGCTGTTTTTT. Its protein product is CATRSQGSTGELFF.